This is a list of T cell receptor beta chains from one sample in a study of cytomegalovirus exposure and HLA in healthy donors. Produced via immunoSEQ multiplex PCR; TCRdb's table is partial and in-frame only. The sample consists of about 110,000 clones, roughly 70% of them appearing once. The specimen was PBMCs. The receptors stem from a woman in her thirties or forties in good health and CMV-seropositive. CDR3s include the opening cysteine and the closing phenylalanine or tryptophan. The order of the fields is clone size, V gene, J gene, D gene, CDR3 DNA, CDR3 protein. The D gene is left open where the match is weak. Some rows have no size entry. The others give once, few or many, or a class for an expanded clone.

abundance: -; v_gene: TRBV5-5; j_gene: TRBJ2-7; d_gene: -; CDR3nt: TGTGCCAGCAGCGTGTACAGAGACACAAAGCAGTACTTC; CDR3aa: CASSVYRDTKQYF
abundance: once; v_gene: TRBV28; j_gene: TRBJ2-7; d_gene: TRBD2; CDR3nt: TGTGCCAGCATCAAAAGCGGGAGCTCCTACGAGCAGTACTTC; CDR3aa: CASIKSGSSYEQYF
abundance: -; v_gene: TRBV10-3; j_gene: TRBJ1-6; d_gene: -; CDR3nt: TGTGCCATCAGGAGACAGGAGGACTCACCCCTCCACTTT; CDR3aa: CAIRRQEDSPLHF
abundance: few; v_gene: TRBV19; j_gene: TRBJ1-5; d_gene: -; CDR3nt: TGTGCCAGTTCAACCGGACATACTAGCAATCAGCCCCAGCATTTT; CDR3aa: CASSTGHTSNQPQHF
abundance: -; v_gene: TRBV6-6; j_gene: TRBJ2-2; d_gene: TRBD1; CDR3nt: TGTGCCAGCACGGCGGTAACAGGGGGTAACACCGGGGAGCTGTTTTTT; CDR3aa: CASTAVTGGNTGELFF
abundance: -; v_gene: TRBV2; j_gene: TRBJ1-1; d_gene: -; CDR3nt: TGTGCCAGCAGTGCAGACAGGAGGAACACTGAAGCTTTCTTT; CDR3aa: CASSADRRNTEAFF
abundance: -; v_gene: TRBV27; j_gene: TRBJ2-1; d_gene: -; CDR3nt: TGTGCCAGCAGTTTAGGTCGTGGGAGTCGCAATGAGCAGTTCTTC; CDR3aa: CASSLGRGSRNEQFF
abundance: -; v_gene: TRBV28; j_gene: TRBJ1-3; d_gene: TRBD1; CDR3nt: TGTGCCAGCAGTGACCCGACAGGGAACTCTGGAAACACCATATATTTT; CDR3aa: CASSDPTGNSGNTIYF
abundance: -; v_gene: TRBV9; j_gene: TRBJ2-7; d_gene: -; CDR3nt: TGTGCCAGCAGCGCCGACACAGGGTGGTACGAGCAGTACTTC; CDR3aa: CASSADTGWYEQYF
abundance: -; v_gene: TRBV7-9; j_gene: TRBJ2-1; d_gene: TRBD2; CDR3nt: TGTGCCAGCAGCTTACGGACTAGTACGGAAAGGGAGCAGTTCTTC; CDR3aa: CASSLRTSTEREQFF
abundance: -; v_gene: TRBV2; j_gene: TRBJ2-5; d_gene: -; CDR3nt: TGTGCCAGCAGCTTTTGGGAGACCGAGACCCAGTACTTC; CDR3aa: CASSFWETETQYF
abundance: -; v_gene: TRBV4-2; j_gene: TRBJ2-7; d_gene: TRBD1; CDR3nt: TGTGCCAGCAGCCACGACAGGGGGCTCTACGAGCAGTACTTC; CDR3aa: CASSHDRGLYEQYF
abundance: -; v_gene: TRBV12-5; j_gene: TRBJ1-1; d_gene: -; CDR3nt: TGTGCTACCATGGGAGGGGGCACTGAAGCTTTCTTT; CDR3aa: CATMGGGTEAFF
abundance: -; v_gene: TRBV28; j_gene: TRBJ1-2; d_gene: TRBD1; CDR3nt: TGTGCCAGCAACAAACAGGGGCAGGACTATGGCTACACCTTC; CDR3aa: CASNKQGQDYGYTF
abundance: -; v_gene: TRBV11-1; j_gene: TRBJ1-1; d_gene: -; CDR3nt: TGTGCCAGCAGCCGCAACCAGGGGAACACTGAAGCTTTCTTT; CDR3aa: CASSRNQGNTEAFF
abundance: -; v_gene: TRBV4-1; j_gene: TRBJ1-6; d_gene: -; CDR3nt: TGCGCCAGCAGCCATGAGGGGGAGTCGGATTCACCCCTCCACTTT; CDR3aa: CASSHEGESDSPLHF
abundance: -; v_gene: TRBV4-2; j_gene: TRBJ2-2; d_gene: -; CDR3nt: TGTGCCAGCAGCCATACCGGGGTCCCCAGGGGGGAGTTGTTTTTT; CDR3aa: CASSHTGVPRGELFF
abundance: -; v_gene: TRBV19; j_gene: TRBJ2-7; d_gene: -; CDR3nt: TGTGCCAGTAGTACAGGGAATCCCCCGTACGGGGAGCAGTACTTC; CDR3aa: CASSTGNPPYGEQYF
abundance: once; v_gene: TRBV7-2; j_gene: TRBJ1-5; d_gene: -; CDR3nt: TGTGCCAGCAGCCGACAGGTCAATCAGCCCCAGCATTTT; CDR3aa: CASSRQVNQPQHF
abundance: -; v_gene: TRBV5-6; j_gene: TRBJ1-5; d_gene: TRBD1; CDR3nt: TGTGCCAGCAGCTTCACCGGGACAGAAAGTCAGCCCCAGCATTTT; CDR3aa: CASSFTGTESQPQHF
abundance: -; v_gene: TRBV29-1; j_gene: TRBJ1-2; d_gene: -; CDR3nt: TGCAGCGTTGACAATAACTATGGCTACACCTTC; CDR3aa: CSVDNNYGYTF
abundance: -; v_gene: TRBV28; j_gene: TRBJ1-2; d_gene: TRBD1; CDR3nt: TGTGCCAGCAGTCCACCGCCCGGACAGGGTGACTATGGCTACACCTTC; CDR3aa: CASSPPPGQGDYGYTF
abundance: -; v_gene: TRBV7-9; j_gene: TRBJ2-7; d_gene: -; CDR3nt: TGTGCCAGCAGCTTAGATGACGGGGGTACCAGTCCGTACTTC; CDR3aa: CASSLDDGGTSPYF
abundance: -; v_gene: TRBV12-5; j_gene: TRBJ2-3; d_gene: TRBD2; CDR3nt: TGTGCTAGTGGTTTCGGCCTAGCGGGGGGGCTCAAGTATTTT; CDR3aa: CASGFGLAGGLKYF
abundance: -; v_gene: TRBV4-2; j_gene: TRBJ2-7; d_gene: TRBD1; CDR3nt: TGTGCCAGCACCCGACAGGGGGCGTGGTACGAGCAGTACTTC; CDR3aa: CASTRQGAWYEQYF
abundance: -; v_gene: TRBV7-2; j_gene: TRBJ2-1; d_gene: -; CDR3nt: TGTGCCAGCAGCTTAGCCCTTAGCGGCAAGAATGAGCAGTTCTTC; CDR3aa: CASSLALSGKNEQFF
abundance: once; v_gene: TRBV19; j_gene: TRBJ2-1; d_gene: -; CDR3nt: TGTGCCAGTAGTAGGGGACTGTCGCCTTACAATGAGCAGTTCTTC; CDR3aa: CASSRGLSPYNEQFF
abundance: -; v_gene: TRBV25-1; j_gene: TRBJ2-7; d_gene: -; CDR3nt: TGTGCCAGCACCAGGGGATACGAGCAGTACTTC; CDR3aa: CASTRGYEQYF
abundance: -; v_gene: TRBV4-1; j_gene: TRBJ2-5; d_gene: TRBD2; CDR3nt: TGCGCCAGCAGCCTCCTACTAGCGGGGGGGCCAAACAAAGAGACCCAGTACTTC; CDR3aa: CASSLLLAGGPNKETQYF
abundance: -; v_gene: TRBV7-9; j_gene: TRBJ2-1; d_gene: -; CDR3nt: TGTGCCAGCAGCACCTGGCCGGGAAGTGGGGTGAATGAGCAGTTCTTC; CDR3aa: CASSTWPGSGVNEQFF
abundance: -; v_gene: TRBV7-2; j_gene: TRBJ2-2; d_gene: -; CDR3nt: TGTGCCAGCAGCTCGACCGGACAGTCGAACACCGGGGAGCTGTTTTTT; CDR3aa: CASSSTGQSNTGELFF
abundance: -; v_gene: TRBV28; j_gene: TRBJ2-1; d_gene: -; CDR3nt: TGTGCCAGCAGTTCCCAGGGGCCCATTAGGGGGAATGAGCAGTTCTTC; CDR3aa: CASSSQGPIRGNEQFF
abundance: once; v_gene: TRBV18; j_gene: TRBJ1-1; d_gene: -; CDR3nt: TGTGCCAGCTCACCGACGGGGGAGAACACTGAAGCTTTCTTT; CDR3aa: CASSPTGENTEAFF
abundance: -; v_gene: TRBV5-1; j_gene: TRBJ2-1; d_gene: -; CDR3nt: TGCGCCAGCAGCCGGGTCCTAGCCGTTACCTACAATGAGCAGTTCTTC; CDR3aa: CASSRVLAVTYNEQFF
abundance: few; v_gene: TRBV19; j_gene: TRBJ1-2; d_gene: -; CDR3nt: TGTGCCAGTAGTATAGAGGGCAGCTACTATGGCTACACCTTC; CDR3aa: CASSIEGSYYGYTF
abundance: -; v_gene: TRBV5-1; j_gene: TRBJ2-1; d_gene: TRBD2; CDR3nt: TGCGCCAGCAGCTCCGGACTAGCGGTTATAGCGGATGAGCAGTTCTTC; CDR3aa: CASSSGLAVIADEQFF
abundance: -; v_gene: TRBV7-3; j_gene: TRBJ2-1; d_gene: -; CDR3nt: TGTGCCAGCAGCCCGACTATCAGCGGCTCCAATGAGCAGTTCTTC; CDR3aa: CASSPTISGSNEQFF
abundance: -; v_gene: TRBV5-1; j_gene: TRBJ1-6; d_gene: TRBD1; CDR3nt: TGCGCCAGCAGCTTGGACAGGGGCCCATCTAGTAATTCACCCCTCCACTTT; CDR3aa: CASSLDRGPSSNSPLHF
abundance: -; v_gene: TRBV5-1; j_gene: TRBJ2-7; d_gene: TRBD2; CDR3nt: TGCGCCAGCAGCCCCGGAGGGACTAGCGGAGATTACGAGCAGTACTTC; CDR3aa: CASSPGGTSGDYEQYF
abundance: -; v_gene: TRBV10-3; j_gene: TRBJ2-3; d_gene: -; CDR3nt: TGTGCCATCAGTGAGTCGACTCAAGCGTTGGCGGAAGGCGGAGATACGCAGTATTTT; CDR3aa: CAISESTQALAEGGDTQYF
abundance: -; v_gene: TRBV7-2; j_gene: TRBJ2-7; d_gene: -; CDR3nt: TGTGCCAGCAGCTTTAGCGGCAGCTACGAGCAGTACTTC; CDR3aa: CASSFSGSYEQYF
abundance: -; v_gene: TRBV5-1; j_gene: TRBJ1-1; d_gene: -; CDR3nt: TGCGCCAGCAGCTTGGAACAGAACACTGAAGCTTTCTTT; CDR3aa: CASSLEQNTEAFF
abundance: -; v_gene: TRBV4-1; j_gene: TRBJ2-3; d_gene: -; CDR3nt: TGCGCCAGCAGCCCTCAGCGTGAGGGCACAGATACGCAGTATTTT; CDR3aa: CASSPQREGTDTQYF
abundance: few; v_gene: TRBV11-3; j_gene: TRBJ2-2; d_gene: TRBD2; CDR3nt: TGTGCCAGCAGCCCGCGGACTAGCGCCGGGGAGCTGTTTTTT; CDR3aa: CASSPRTSAGELFF
abundance: -; v_gene: TRBV5-1; j_gene: TRBJ2-5; d_gene: TRBD2; CDR3nt: TGCGCCAGCAGCTTCTCTGGACTAGCGGGGGCCCTTGTAGAGACCCAGTACTTC; CDR3aa: CASSFSGLAGALVETQYF